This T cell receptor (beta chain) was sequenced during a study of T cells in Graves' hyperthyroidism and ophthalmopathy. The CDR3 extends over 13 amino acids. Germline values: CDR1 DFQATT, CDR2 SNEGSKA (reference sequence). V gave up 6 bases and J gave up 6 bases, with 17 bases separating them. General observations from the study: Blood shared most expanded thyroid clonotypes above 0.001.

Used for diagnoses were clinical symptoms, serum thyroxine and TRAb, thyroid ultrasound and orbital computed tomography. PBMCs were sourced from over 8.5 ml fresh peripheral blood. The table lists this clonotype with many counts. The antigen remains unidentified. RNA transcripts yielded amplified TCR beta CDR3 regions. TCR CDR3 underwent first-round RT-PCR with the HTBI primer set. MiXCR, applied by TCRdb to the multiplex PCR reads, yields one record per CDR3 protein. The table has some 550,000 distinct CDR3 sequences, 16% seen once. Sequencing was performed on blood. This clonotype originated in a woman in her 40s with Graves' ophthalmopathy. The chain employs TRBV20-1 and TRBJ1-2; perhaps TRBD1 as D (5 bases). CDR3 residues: CSAQDTTRNGYTF. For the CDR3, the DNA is TGCAGTGCCCAGGACACGACCCGAAATGGCTACACCTTC.